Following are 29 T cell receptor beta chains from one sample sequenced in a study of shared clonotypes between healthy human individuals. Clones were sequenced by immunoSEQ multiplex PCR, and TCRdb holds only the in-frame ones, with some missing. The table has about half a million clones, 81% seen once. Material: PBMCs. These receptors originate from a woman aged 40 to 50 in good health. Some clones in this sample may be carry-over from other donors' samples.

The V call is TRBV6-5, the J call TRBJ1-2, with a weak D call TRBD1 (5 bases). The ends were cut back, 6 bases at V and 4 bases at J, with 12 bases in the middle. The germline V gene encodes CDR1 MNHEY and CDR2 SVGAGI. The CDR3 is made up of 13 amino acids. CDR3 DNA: TGTGCCAGCAGCCAAGGACAAGTCTATGGCTACACCTTC. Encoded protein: CASSQGQVYGYTF.

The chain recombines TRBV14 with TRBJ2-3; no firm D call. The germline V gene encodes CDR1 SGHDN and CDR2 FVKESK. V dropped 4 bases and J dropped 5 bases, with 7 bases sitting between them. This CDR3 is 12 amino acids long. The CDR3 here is CASSRILDTQYF. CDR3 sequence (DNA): TGTGCCAGCAGCCGAATCCTAGATACGCAGTATTTT.

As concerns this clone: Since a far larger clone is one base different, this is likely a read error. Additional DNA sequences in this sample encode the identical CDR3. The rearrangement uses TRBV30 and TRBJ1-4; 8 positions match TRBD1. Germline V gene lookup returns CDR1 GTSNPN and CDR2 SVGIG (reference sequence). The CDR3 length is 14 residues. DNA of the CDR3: TGCGCCTGGGACCCGGGACAGGAGGGTGAAAAACTGTTTTTT. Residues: CAWDPGQEGEKLFF.

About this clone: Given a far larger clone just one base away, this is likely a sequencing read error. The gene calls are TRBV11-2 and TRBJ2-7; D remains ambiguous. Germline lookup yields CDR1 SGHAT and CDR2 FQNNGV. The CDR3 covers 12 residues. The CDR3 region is CASSRWGYAQYF. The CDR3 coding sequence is TGTGCCAGCAGCCGGTGGGGTTACGCGCAGTACTTC. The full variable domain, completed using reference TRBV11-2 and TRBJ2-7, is EAGVAQSPRYKIIEKRQSVAFWCNPISGHATLYWYQQILGQGPKLLIQFQNNGVVDDSQLPKDRFSAERLKGVDSTLKIQPAKLEDSAVYLCASSRWGYAQYFGPGTRLTVT.

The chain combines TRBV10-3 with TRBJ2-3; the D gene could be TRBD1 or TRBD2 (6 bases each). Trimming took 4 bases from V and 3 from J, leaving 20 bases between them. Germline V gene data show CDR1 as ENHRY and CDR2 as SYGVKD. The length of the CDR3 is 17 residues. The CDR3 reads CAISVTEAGQGTDTQYF. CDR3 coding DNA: TGTGCCATCAGTGTCACGGAGGCGGGACAAGGGACAGATACGCAGTATTTT.

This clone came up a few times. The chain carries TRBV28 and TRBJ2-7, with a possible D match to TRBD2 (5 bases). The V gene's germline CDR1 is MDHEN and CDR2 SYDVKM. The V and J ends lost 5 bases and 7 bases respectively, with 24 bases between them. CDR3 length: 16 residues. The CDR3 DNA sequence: TGTGCCAGCAGTCCTTTGGGAGCTTTCCAGCTCCTGGAGCAGTACTTC. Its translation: CASSPLGAFQLLEQYF.

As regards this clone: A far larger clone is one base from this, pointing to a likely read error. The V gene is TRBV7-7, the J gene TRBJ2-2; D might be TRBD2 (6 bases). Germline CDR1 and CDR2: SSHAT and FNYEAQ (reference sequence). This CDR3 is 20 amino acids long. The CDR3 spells CASSSREMGPSNMNTGELLF. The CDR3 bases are TGTGCCAGCAGCTCACGGGAGATGGGACCCTCGAATATGAACACCGGGGAGCTGCTTTTT.

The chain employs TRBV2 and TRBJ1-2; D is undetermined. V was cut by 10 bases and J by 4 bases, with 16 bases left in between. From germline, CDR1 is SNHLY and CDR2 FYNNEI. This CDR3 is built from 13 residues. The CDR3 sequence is CATPEGSVYGYTF. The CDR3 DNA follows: TGTGCCACCCCCGAGGGTTCGGTCTATGGCTACACCTTC.

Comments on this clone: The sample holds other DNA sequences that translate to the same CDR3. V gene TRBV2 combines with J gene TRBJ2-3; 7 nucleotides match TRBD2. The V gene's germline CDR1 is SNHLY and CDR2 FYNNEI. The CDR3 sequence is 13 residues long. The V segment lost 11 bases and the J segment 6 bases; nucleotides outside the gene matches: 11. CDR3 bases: TGTGCCTCCGGGGGGAGGGGCGCGGATACGCAGTATTTT. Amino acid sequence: CASGGRGADTQYF.

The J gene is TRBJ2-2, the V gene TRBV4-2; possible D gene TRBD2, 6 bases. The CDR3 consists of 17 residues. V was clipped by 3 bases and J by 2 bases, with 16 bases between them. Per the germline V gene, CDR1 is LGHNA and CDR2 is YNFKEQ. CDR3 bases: TGTGCCAGCAGCCAGGAGCCTCCGGGACTCAACACCGGGGAGCTGTTTTTT. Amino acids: CASSQEPPGLNTGELFF.

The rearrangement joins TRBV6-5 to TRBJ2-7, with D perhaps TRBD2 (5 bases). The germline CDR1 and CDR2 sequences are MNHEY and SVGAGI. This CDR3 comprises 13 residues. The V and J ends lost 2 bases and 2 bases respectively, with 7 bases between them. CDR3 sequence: CASSYGSPYEQYF. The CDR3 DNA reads TGTGCCAGCAGTTACGGGAGTCCCTACGAGCAGTACTTC.

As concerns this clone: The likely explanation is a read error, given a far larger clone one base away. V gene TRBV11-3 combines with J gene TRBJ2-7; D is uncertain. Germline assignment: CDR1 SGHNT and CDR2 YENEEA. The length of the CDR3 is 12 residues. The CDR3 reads CASSLGSSEQYF. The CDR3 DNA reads TGTGCCAGCAGTTTAGGCTCCTCCGAGCAGTACTTC.

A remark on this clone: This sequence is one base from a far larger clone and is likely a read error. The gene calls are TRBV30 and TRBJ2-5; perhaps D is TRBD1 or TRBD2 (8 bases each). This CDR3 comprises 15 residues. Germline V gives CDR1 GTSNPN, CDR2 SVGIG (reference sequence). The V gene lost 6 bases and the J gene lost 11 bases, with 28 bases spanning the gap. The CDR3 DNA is TGTGCCTGTAGTCGAGGACAGGGACTAGTAGAGGAGCAGTACTTC. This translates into CACSRGQGLVEEQYF.

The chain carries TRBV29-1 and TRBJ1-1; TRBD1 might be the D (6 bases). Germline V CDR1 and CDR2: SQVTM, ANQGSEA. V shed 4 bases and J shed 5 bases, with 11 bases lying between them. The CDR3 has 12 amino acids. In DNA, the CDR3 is TGCAGCGTTGTCAACAGGGAAACTGAAGCTTTCTTT. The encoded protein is CSVVNRETEAFF.

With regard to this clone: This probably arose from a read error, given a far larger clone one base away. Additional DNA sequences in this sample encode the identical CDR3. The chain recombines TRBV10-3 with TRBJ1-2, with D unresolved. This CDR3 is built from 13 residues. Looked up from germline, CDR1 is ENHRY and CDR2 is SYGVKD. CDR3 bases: TGTGCCATTAGTGCAGACCCCAACTATGGCTACACCTTC. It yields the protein CAISADPNYGYTF.

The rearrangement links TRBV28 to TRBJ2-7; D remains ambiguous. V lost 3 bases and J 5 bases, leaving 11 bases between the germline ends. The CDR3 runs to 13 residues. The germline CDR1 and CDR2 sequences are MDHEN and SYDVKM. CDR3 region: CASSLSSWNEQYF. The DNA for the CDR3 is TGTGCCAGCAGTTTGAGTAGCTGGAACGAGCAGTACTTC.

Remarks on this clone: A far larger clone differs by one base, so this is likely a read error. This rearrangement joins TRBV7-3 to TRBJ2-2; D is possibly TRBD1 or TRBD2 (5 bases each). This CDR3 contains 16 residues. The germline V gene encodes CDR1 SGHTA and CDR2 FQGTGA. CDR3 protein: CASSTRGLAHTWELFF. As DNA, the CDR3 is TGTGCCAGCAGCACTAGGGGTCTAGCTCACACCTGGGAGCTGTTTTTT.

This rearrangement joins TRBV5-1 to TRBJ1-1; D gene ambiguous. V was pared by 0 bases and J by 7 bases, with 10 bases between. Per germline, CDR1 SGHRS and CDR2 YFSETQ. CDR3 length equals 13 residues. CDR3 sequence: CASSLVGSFEAFF. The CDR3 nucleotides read TGCGCCAGCAGCTTGGTCGGCAGCTTTGAAGCTTTCTTT.

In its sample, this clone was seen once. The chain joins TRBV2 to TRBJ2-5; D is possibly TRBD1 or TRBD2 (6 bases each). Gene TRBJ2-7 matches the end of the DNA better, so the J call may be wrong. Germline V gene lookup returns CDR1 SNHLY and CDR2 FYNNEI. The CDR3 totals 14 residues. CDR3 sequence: CASTPVGGSHEQYF. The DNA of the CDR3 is TGTGCCAGCACCCCTGTAGGGGGGTCCCACGAGCAGTACTTC.

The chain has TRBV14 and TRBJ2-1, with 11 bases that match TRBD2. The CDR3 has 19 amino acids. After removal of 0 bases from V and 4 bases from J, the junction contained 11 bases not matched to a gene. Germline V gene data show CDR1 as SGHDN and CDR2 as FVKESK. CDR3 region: CASSQDPRLAGFVYNEQFF. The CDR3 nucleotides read TGTGCCAGCAGCCAAGATCCACGACTAGCGGGATTCGTATACAATGAGCAGTTCTTC.

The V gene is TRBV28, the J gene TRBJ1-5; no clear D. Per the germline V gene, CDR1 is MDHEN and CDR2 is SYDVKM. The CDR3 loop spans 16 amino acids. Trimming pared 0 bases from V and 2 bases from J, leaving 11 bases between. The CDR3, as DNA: TGTGCCAGCAGTTTATGGCGTCGACCGGGCAATCAGCCCCAGCATTTT. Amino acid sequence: CASSLWRRPGNQPQHF.

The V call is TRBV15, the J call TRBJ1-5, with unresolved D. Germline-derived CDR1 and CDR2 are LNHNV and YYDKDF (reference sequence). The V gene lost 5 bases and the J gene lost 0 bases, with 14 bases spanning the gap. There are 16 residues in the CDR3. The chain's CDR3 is CATSPRTAYSNQPQHF. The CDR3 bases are TGTGCCACCAGCCCGCGGACGGCTTATAGCAATCAGCCCCAGCATTTT. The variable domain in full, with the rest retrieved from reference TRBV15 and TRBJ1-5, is DAMVIQNPRYQVTQFGKPVTLSCSQTLNHNVMYWYQQKSSQAPKLLFHYYDKDFNNEADTPDNFQSRRPNTSFCFLDIRSPGLGDTAMYLCATSPRTAYSNQPQHFGDGTRLSIL.

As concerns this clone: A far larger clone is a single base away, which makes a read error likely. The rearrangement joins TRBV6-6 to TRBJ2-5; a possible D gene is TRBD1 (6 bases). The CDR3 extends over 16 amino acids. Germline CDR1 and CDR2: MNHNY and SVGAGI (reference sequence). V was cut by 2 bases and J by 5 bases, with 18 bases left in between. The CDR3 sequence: CASSYLQGQREETQYF. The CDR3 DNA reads TGTGCCAGCAGTTACCTGCAGGGACAAAGGGAGGAGACCCAGTACTTC.

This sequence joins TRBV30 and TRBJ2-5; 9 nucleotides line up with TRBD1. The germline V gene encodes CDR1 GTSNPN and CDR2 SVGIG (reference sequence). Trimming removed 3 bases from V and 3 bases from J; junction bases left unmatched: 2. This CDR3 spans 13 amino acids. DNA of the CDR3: TGTGCCTGGAGGGACAGGGGAAAAGAGACCCAGTACTTC. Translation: CAWRDRGKETQYF.

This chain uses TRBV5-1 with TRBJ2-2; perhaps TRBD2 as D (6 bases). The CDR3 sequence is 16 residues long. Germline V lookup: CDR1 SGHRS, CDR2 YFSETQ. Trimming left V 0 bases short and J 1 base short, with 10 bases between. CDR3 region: CASSLAGLRNTGELFF. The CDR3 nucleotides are TGCGCCAGCAGCTTGGCGGGACTCAGGAACACCGGGGAGCTGTTTTTT.

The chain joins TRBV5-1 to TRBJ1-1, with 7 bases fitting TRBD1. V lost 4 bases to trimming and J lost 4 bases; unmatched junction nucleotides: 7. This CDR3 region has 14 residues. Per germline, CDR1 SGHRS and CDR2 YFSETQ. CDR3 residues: CASSPTTGVTEAFF. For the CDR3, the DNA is TGCGCCAGCAGCCCTACTACAGGGGTCACTGAAGCTTTCTTT.

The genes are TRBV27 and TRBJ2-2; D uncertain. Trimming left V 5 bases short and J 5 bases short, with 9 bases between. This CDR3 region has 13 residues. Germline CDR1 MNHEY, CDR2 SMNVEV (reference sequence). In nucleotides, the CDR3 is TGTGCCAGCAGTGGATCCAGAACCGGGGAGCTGTTTTTT. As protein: CASSGSRTGELFF.

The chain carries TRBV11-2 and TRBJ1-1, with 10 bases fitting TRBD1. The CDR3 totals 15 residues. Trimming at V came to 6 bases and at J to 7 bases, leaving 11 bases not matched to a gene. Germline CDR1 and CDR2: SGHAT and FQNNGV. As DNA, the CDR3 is TGTGCCAGCAGTCCAGTGACAGGGGGCCTGGGTGAAGCTTTCTTT. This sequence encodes CASSPVTGGLGEAFF.

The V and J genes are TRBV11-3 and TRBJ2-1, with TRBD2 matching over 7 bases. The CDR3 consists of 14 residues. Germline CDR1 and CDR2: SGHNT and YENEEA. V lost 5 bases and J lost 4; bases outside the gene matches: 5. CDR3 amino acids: CASSLGGMYNEQFF. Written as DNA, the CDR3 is TGTGCCAGCAGCCTCGGGGGGATGTACAATGAGCAGTTCTTC.